These 23 T cell receptor beta chains share one sample of origin, sequenced in a study of blood T cell repertoires in COVID-19. TCRdb keeps only in-frame clones here, not all; method: immunoSEQ multiplex PCR. The repertoire has under 150,000 clones, roughly nine tenths of them found once; the top ten carry roughly 4.5%. Input material: peripheral blood. The source is a man aged 60 to 69 with COVID-19, enrolled during active disease.

The chain recombines TRBV11-3 with TRBJ2-7; 8 positions match TRBD1. V lost 2 bases, J lost 3 bases, and 9 bases stayed unmatched. The CDR3 spans 16 residues. From germline, CDR1 is SGHNT and CDR2 YENEEA. CDR3 residues: CASSLLGTGNFYEQYF. CDR3 coding DNA: TGTGCCAGCAGCTTACTTGGGACAGGTAATTTCTACGAGCAGTACTTC. The full variable domain, rest sourced from reference TRBV11-3 and TRBJ2-7, is EAGVVQSPRYKIIEKKQPVAFWCNPISGHNTLYWYLQNLGQGPELLIRYENEEAVDDSQLPKDRFSAERLKGVDSTLKIQPAELGDSAVYLCASSLLGTGNFYEQYFGPGTRLTVT.

The CDR3 reads CASSELDTTETQYF. CDR3 nucleotide sequence: TGTGCCAGCAGTGAACTTGACACCACGGAGACCCAGTACTTC. The J gene is TRBJ2-5, the V gene TRBV2; D remains unclear. Between the trimmed V and J ends, which lost 2 bases and 5 bases, there was a span of 12 bases. The germline V gene encodes CDR1 SNHLY and CDR2 FYNNEI. The CDR3 consists of 14 residues.

This chain connects TRBV28 to TRBJ1-3; D gene uncertain. V was pared by 8 bases and J by 4 bases, with 12 bases between. This CDR3 has 13 amino acids. Germline lookup yields CDR1 MDHEN and CDR2 SYDVKM. CDR3 in DNA: TGTGCCAGCGAACCCTCGGGAGGAAACACCATATATTTT. The encoded protein is CASEPSGGNTIYF.

This rearrangement joins TRBV18 to TRBJ2-3; 12 nucleotides match TRBD1. There are 16 residues in the CDR3. The J segment lost 4 bases and the V segment lost 3 bases, leaving 5 bases of the junction unmatched. Germline V CDR1 and CDR2: KGHSH, LQKENI. CDR3 region: CASSPGQGAVSDTQYF. In DNA form, the CDR3 reads TGTGCCAGCTCACCGGGACAGGGGGCAGTGTCAGATACGCAGTATTTT. The full variable domain, rest sourced from reference TRBV18 and TRBJ2-3, is NAGVMQNPRHLVRRRGQEARLRCSPMKGHSHVYWYRQLPEEGLKFMVYLQKENIIDESGMPKERFSAEFPKEGPSILRIQQVVRGDSAAYFCASSPGQGAVSDTQYFGPGTRLTVL.

The rearrangement joins TRBV7-8 to TRBJ1-6, with 8 bases that match TRBD1. The germline V gene encodes CDR1 SGHVS and CDR2 FQNEAQ. The V and J ends lost 3 bases and 8 bases, in that order; junction bases with no gene match: 6. This CDR3 contains 15 residues. This CDR3 is CASSFLRGPDSPLHF. DNA for the CDR3: TGTGCCAGCAGCTTCCTCAGGGGGCCGGATTCACCCCTCCACTTT. Supplemented by reference TRBV7-8 and TRBJ1-6, the full variable domain reads GAGVSQSPRYKVAKRGQDVALRCDPISGHVSLFWYQQALGQGPEFLTYFQNEAQLDKSGLPSDRFFAERPEGSVSTLKIQRTQQEDSAVYLCASSFLRGPDSPLHFGNGTRLTVT.

The rearrangement uses TRBV11-2 and TRBJ2-3; 7 nucleotides line up with TRBD2. Unmatched junction bases numbered 15, after V lost 5 bases and J lost 4 bases. Germline values: CDR1 SGHAT, CDR2 FQNNGV. This CDR3 is built from 17 residues. The CDR3 DNA reads as TGTGCCAGCAGCCCGCCCCCCGCGGGGGATTTAGCAGATACGCAGTATTTT. Translating gives CASSPPPAGDLADTQYF.

This clone was seen only a few times. The DNA of the CDR3 is TGTGCCAGCAGTGACGGGACAGGAAACAATGAGCAGTTCTTC. Translating it yields CASSDGTGNNEQFF. V usage is TRBV6-4 and J usage is TRBJ2-1; 8 bases fit TRBD1. The length of the CDR3 is 14 residues. The germline V gene encodes CDR1 MRHNA and CDR2 SNTAGT. V shed 2 bases, J shed 5 bases, and the junction held 2 bases outside the gene matches.

CDR3 region: CSVERASGSPGELFF. CDR3 coding DNA: TGCAGCGTTGAAAGGGCTAGCGGGAGTCCCGGGGAGCTGTTTTTT. V is TRBV29-1 and J is TRBJ2-2; 10 bases line up with TRBD2. Germline CDR1 is SQVTM and CDR2 is ANQGSEA. The CDR3 length is 15 residues. The trim removed 2 bases at V and 6 bases at J, leaving 6 bases unmatched.

This clone showed up just a few times. The rearrangement links TRBV19 to TRBJ2-1; 8 bases are shared with TRBD2. The CDR3 contains 15 residues. V gave up 8 bases and J gave up 4 bases; unmatched junction bases: 10. Germline loops: CDR1 LNHDA, CDR2 SQIVND (reference sequence). DNA for the CDR3: TGTGCCAGTGACATAGGTGCGGGGGGATACAATGAGCAGTTCTTC. This codes for CASDIGAGGYNEQFF. The full variable domain, completed using reference TRBV19 and TRBJ2-1, is DGGITQSPKYLFRKEGQNVTLSCEQNLNHDAMYWYRQDPGQGLRLIYYSQIVNDFQKGDIAEGYSVSREKKESFPLTVTSAQKNPTAFYLCASDIGAGGYNEQFFGPGTRLTVL.

V gene TRBV7-6 combines with J gene TRBJ2-2; D remains ambiguous. V was shortened by 5 bases and J by 9 bases, with 19 bases between the two germline ends. The CDR3 is made up of 15 amino acids. Germline lookup yields CDR1 SGHVS and CDR2 FNYEAQ. The CDR3 DNA reads TGTGCCAGCAGCGCTGCCCTAGGCGCTACGAGGGAGCTGTTTTTT. This encodes CASSAALGATRELFF.

The chain couples TRBV3-1 (or the pseudogene TRBV3-2) to TRBJ1-2, with a weak D call TRBD1 (5 bases). Germline values: CDR1 LGHDT, CDR2 YNNKEL (reference sequence). CDR3 length: 13 amino acids. The V end was cut by 3 bases, the J end by 8 bases, with 13 bases between. The CDR3 loop reads CASSQEGLWGYTF. CDR3 in DNA: TGTGCCAGCAGCCAGGAGGGACTTTGGGGCTACACCTTC.

The V and J genes are TRBV9 and TRBJ2-2, with 9 bases matching TRBD2. From germline, CDR1 is SGDLS and CDR2 YYNGEE. This CDR3 spans 16 amino acids. The V gene end was trimmed by 1 base and the J gene end by 3 bases; junction bases not matched to a gene: 4. Written as DNA, the CDR3 is TGTGCCAGCAGCGTACGACTAGCGGAGTACACCGGGGAGCTGTTTTTT. Amino acid sequence: CASSVRLAEYTGELFF.

The chain couples TRBV7-8 to TRBJ2-5, with TRBD2 matching over 7 bases. J gave up 8 bases and V 5 bases, and 11 bases lay outside the gene matches. Germline V gene sequence: CDR1 SGHVS, CDR2 FQNEAQ. The CDR3 is made up of 14 amino acids. CDR3 DNA: TGTGCCAGCAGCCCAGGACTAGACACGAGAACCCAGTACTTC. This translates into CASSPGLDTRTQYF. Variable domain in full (rest from reference TRBV7-8 and TRBJ2-5): GAGVSQSPRYKVAKRGQDVALRCDPISGHVSLFWYQQALGQGPEFLTYFQNEAQLDKSGLPSDRFFAERPEGSVSTLKIQRTQQEDSAVYLCASSPGLDTRTQYFGPGTRLLVL.

CDR3 in amino acids: CSVERNEKLFF. CDR3 coding DNA: TGCAGCGTTGAGCGAAATGAAAAACTGTTTTTT. The gene calls are TRBV29-1 and TRBJ1-4; D is uncertain. Germline V gene lookup returns CDR1 SQVTM and CDR2 ANQGSEA. The CDR3 contains 11 residues. V gave up 3 bases and J gave up 5 bases, with 4 bases separating them.

The chain recombines TRBV21-1 with TRBJ2-2; the table's D call of TRBD2 was not tested on the DNA. TRBV21-1 is assigned pseudogene status. The CDR3 length is 16 residues. CDR3 nucleotides: TGTGCCAGCAGCAATGGGGGTAGCGGGGAAGCCGGGGAGCTGTTTTTT. Amino acids: CASSNGGSGEAGELFF.

This chain connects TRBV3-1 (or the pseudogene TRBV3-2) to TRBJ2-5, with 7 bases identical to TRBD2. The CDR3 spans 14 residues. V lost 9 bases, J lost 1 base, and 8 bases stayed unmatched. Germline V gene sequence: CDR1 LGHDT, CDR2 YNNKEL (reference sequence). The chain's CDR3 is CASLFSGVQETQYF. CDR3 nucleotides: TGTGCCAGTCTCTTCAGCGGGGTCCAAGAGACCCAGTACTTC.

The rearrangement uses TRBV27 and TRBJ2-1; TRBD2 matches at 7 bases. V shed 5 bases and J 2 bases; nucleotides not matched to a gene: 3. Germline CDR1 MNHEY, CDR2 SMNVEV (reference sequence). The CDR3 covers 14 residues. CDR3 DNA sequence: TGTGCCAGCAGTGAAACTAGCGCCTACAATGAGCAGTTCTTC. Its translation is CASSETSAYNEQFF.

The chain joins TRBV13 to TRBJ1-6; the D gene is possibly TRBD1 (5 bases). Between the trimmed V and J ends, which lost 5 bases and 4 bases, there was a span of 9 bases. There are 14 residues in the CDR3. The germline CDR1 and CDR2 sequences are PRHDT and FYEKMQ (reference sequence). The CDR3 DNA reads TGTGCCAGCAGCGAGACAGCGTATAATTCACCCCTCCACTTT. Encoded protein: CASSETAYNSPLHF.

In this sample, this clone turned up a few times. The chain employs TRBV4-3 and TRBJ1-5; TRBD1 might be the D (6 bases). Trimming took 3 bases from V and 2 from J, leaving 14 bases between them. The CDR3 sequence is 16 residues long. Germline V gene data show CDR1 as LGHNA and CDR2 as YSLEER. CDR3 bases: TGCGCCAGCAGCCAGTATCCAGGGGCGGGCAATCAGCCCCAGCATTTT. Amino acids: CASSQYPGAGNQPQHF.

V usage is TRBV19 and J usage is TRBJ2-5, with D tentatively TRBD2 (6 bases). CDR1 and CDR2 (germline): LNHDA, SQIVND (reference sequence). The ends were cut back, 6 bases at V and 2 bases at J, with 13 bases in the middle. This CDR3 has 14 residues. The CDR3 DNA sequence: TGTGCCAGTAGCATGGGACTCGCACAAGAGACCCAGTACTTC. It codes for CASSMGLAQETQYF.

The chain joins TRBV6-6 to TRBJ2-3; no reliable D call. Trimming took 0 bases from V and 4 from J, leaving 11 bases between them. Germline V gene sequence: CDR1 MNHNY, CDR2 SVGAGI (reference sequence). The length of the CDR3 is 15 residues. The CDR3 sequence: CASSYSIPQADTQYF. CDR3 in DNA: TGTGCCAGCAGTTACTCGATCCCCCAGGCAGATACGCAGTATTTT.

This sequence joins TRBV4-2 and TRBJ2-1, with 8 bases identical to TRBD1. Trimming removed 4 bases from V and 5 bases from J; junction bases left unmatched: 7. The CDR3 runs 15 residues. Germline assignment: CDR1 LGHNA and CDR2 YNFKEQ. CDR3 residues: CASSLRDRPHNEQFF. The CDR3 DNA follows: TGTGCCAGCAGCCTCCGGGACAGGCCCCACAATGAGCAGTTCTTC.

On this clone itself: A junction end diverges from the germline sequence, so it may reflect a read error. The V and J genes are TRBV7-7 and TRBJ2-1; 10 bases fit TRBD1. Germline CDR1 reads SSHAT; CDR2 reads FNYEAQ (reference sequence). The CDR3 consists of 15 residues. The CDR3 coding sequence is TGTGCTAGCAGTCAGTCCGGGACAGGGGACAATGAGCAGTTCTTC. It codes for CASSQSGTGDNEQFF.